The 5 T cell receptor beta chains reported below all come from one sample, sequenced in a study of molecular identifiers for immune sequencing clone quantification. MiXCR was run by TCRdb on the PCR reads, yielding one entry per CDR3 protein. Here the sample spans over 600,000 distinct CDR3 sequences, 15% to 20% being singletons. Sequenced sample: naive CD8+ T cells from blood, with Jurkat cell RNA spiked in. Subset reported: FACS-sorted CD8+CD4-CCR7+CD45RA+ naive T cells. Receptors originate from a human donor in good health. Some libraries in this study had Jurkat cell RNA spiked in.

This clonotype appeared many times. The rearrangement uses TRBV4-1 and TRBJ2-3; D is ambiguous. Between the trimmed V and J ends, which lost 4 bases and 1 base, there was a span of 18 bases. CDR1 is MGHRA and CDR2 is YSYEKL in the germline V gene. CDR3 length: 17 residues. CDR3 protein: CASSPRGSPWGTDTQYF. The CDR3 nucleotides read TGCGCCAGCAGCCCCCGAGGATCCCCCTGGGGCACAGATACGCAGTATTTT.

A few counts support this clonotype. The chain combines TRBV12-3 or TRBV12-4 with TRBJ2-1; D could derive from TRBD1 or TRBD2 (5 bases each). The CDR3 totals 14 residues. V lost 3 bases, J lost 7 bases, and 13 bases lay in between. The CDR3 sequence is CASSLGPGPNEQFF. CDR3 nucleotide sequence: TGTGCCAGCAGTTTGGGACCCGGGCCAAATGAGCAGTTCTTC.

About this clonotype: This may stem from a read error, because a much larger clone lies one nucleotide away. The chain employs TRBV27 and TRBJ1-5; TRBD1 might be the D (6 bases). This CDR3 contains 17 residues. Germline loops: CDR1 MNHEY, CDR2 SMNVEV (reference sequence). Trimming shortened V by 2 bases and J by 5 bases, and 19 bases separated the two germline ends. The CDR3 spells CASSLTHGAGAHQPQHF. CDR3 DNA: TGTGCCAGCAGTTTAACCCATGGGGCGGGGGCCCATCAGCCCCAGCATTTT.

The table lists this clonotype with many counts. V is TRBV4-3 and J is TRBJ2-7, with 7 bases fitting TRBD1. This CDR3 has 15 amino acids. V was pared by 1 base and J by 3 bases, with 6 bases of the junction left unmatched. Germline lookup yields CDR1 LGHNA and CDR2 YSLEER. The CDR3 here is CASSQVSGQSYEQYF. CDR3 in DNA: TGCGCCAGCAGCCAAGTTTCGGGACAGAGCTACGAGCAGTACTTC.

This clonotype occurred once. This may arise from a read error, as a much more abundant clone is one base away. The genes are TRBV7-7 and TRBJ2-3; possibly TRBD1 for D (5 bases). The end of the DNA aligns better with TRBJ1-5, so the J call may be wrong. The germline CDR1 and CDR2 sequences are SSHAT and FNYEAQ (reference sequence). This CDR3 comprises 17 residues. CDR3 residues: CASSKEPGLAVSDTQHF. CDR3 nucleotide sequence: TGTGCTAGCAGCAAGGAACCGGGACTAGCGGTCTCAGATACGCAGCATTTT.